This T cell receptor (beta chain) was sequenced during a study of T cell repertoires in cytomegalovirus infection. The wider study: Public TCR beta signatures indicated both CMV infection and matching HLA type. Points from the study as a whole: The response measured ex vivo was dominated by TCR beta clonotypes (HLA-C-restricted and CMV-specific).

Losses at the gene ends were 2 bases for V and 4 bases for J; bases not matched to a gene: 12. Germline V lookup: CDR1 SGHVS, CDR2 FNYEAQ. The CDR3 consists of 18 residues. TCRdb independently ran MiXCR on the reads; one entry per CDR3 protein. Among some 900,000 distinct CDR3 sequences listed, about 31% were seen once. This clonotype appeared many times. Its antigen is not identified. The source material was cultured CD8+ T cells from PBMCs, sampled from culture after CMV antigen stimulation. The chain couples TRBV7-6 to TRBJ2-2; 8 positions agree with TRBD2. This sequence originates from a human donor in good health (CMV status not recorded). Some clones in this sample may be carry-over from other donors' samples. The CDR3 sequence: CASSLRAGSGGSTGELFF. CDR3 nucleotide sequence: TGTGCCAGCAGCTTAAGGGCCGGCAGCGGGGGTTCCACCGGGGAGCTGTTTTTT.